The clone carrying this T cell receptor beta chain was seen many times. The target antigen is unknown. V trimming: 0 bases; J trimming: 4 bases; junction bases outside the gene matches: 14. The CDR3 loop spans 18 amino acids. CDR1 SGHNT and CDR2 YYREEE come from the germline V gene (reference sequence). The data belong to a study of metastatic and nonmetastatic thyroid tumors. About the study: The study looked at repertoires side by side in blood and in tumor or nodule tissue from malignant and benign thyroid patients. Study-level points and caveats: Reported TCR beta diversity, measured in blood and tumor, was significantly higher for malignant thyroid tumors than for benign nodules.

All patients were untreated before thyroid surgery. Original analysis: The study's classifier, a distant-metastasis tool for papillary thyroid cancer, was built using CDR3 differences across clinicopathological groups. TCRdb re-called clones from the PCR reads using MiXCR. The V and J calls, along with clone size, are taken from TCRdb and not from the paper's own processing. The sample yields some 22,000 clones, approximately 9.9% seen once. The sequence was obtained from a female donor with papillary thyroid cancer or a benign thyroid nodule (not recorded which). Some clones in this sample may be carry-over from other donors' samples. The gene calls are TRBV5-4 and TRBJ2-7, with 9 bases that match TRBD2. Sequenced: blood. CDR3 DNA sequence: TGTGCCAGCAGCTTGGTTATGGTAGTAGCGGGAGAATGGTACGAGCAGTACTTC. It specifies CASSLVMVVAGEWYEQYF.